The 4 T cell receptor beta chains reported below all come from one sample, sequenced in a study of cytotoxic CD8 clonotypes in ibrutinib-treated CLL. Method: immunoSEQ multiplex PCR; TCRdb's copy keeps in-frame clones and lacks some. The table shows more than 8,500 clones, with approximately 60% occurring only once. The sequencing used PBMCs, collected before ibrutinib treatment. The source of these receptors is a human donor with chronic lymphocytic leukemia.

The chain links TRBV11-1 to TRBJ2-2; 8 nucleotides match TRBD2. The CDR3 length is 18 residues. CDR1 and CDR2 from the germline V gene are SGHAT and FQDESV (reference sequence). Trimming took 3 bases from V and 4 from J; bases not matched to a gene: 13. The CDR3 protein is CASSFPRGDPPGTGELFF. CDR3 nucleotides: TGTGCCAGCAGCTTTCCGCGGGGGGACCCCCCGGGCACCGGGGAGCTGTTTTTT.

The rearrangement links TRBV5-1 to TRBJ2-5, with D possibly TRBD1 on 5 matching bases. Trimming took off 1 base at V and 3 bases at J, with 19 bases between the two ends. The CDR3 is 17 amino acids. The germline gives CDR1 SGHRS, CDR2 YFSETQ. CDR3 residues: CASSLSLIGQGKETQYF. In DNA form, the CDR3 reads TGCGCCAGCAGCTTGAGCCTGATCGGACAAGGAAAAGAGACCCAGTACTTC.

The chain uses TRBV6-1 and TRBJ2-7; no clear D. CDR1 is MNHNS, CDR2 SASEGT, per germline. The CDR3 consists of 10 residues. V was shortened by 7 bases and J by 2 bases, with 3 bases between the two germline ends. In DNA, the CDR3 is TGTGCCAGCAAGACCTACGAGCAGTACTTC. Its translation: CASKTYEQYF.

The J gene is TRBJ2-7, the V gene TRBV30; D is uncertain. The length of the CDR3 is 13 residues. The V gene's germline CDR1 is GTSNPN and CDR2 SVGIG (reference sequence). Trimming left V 3 bases short and J 2 bases short, with 11 bases between. The CDR3 sequence: CAWSPPEPYEQYF. The CDR3 nucleotides are TGTGCCTGGAGCCCCCCGGAGCCCTACGAGCAGTACTTC. Supplemented by reference TRBV30 and TRBJ2-7, the full variable domain reads SQTIHQWPATLVQPVGSPLSLECTVEGTSNPNLYWYRQAAGRGLQLLFYSVGIGQISSEVPQNLSASRPQDRQFILSSKKLLLSDSGFYLCAWSPPEPYEQYFGPGTRLTVT.